The clone carrying this T cell receptor beta chain was counted a few times. Antigen: not known. This sample is part of a study of response to subunit inactivated influenza vaccine. TCRdb redid the calling of the RT-PCR reads with MiXCR, one entry per CDR3 protein. The sample holds under 550,000 distinct CDR3 sequences; roughly 7.6% are singletons and the top ten take around 12%. Trimming left V 8 bases short and J 3 bases short, with 5 bases between. The CDR3 length is 11 residues. Germline assignment: CDR1 KGHSH and CDR2 LQKENI. Broader study findings: Few additional T cells are recruited per seasonal influenza vaccination, authors suggested.

The specimen was PBMCs from blood, collected less than 25 months after vaccination. The genes are TRBV18 and TRBJ2-1; D unresolved. This TCR came from a man aged 50-75 years who received an inactivated influenza vaccine. CDR3 sequence (DNA): TGTGCCAGCGGGAACTACAATGAGCAGTTCTTC. Translated: CASGNYNEQFF.